These 5 T cell receptor beta chains originate from one sample sequenced in a study of blood T cell repertoires in COVID-19. The assay was immunoSEQ multiplex PCR, and TCRdb's table has in-frame clones only and misses some. This repertoire shows 150,000 or so clones, roughly 79% found once; its top ten account for about 2.9%. The sequenced sample consisted of PBMCs or T cells enriched from blood (not recorded which). These receptor sequences come from a woman aged 50 to 60 who had recovered from COVID-19.

This clone was counted a few times. The chain joins TRBV7-8 to TRBJ2-1; 9 nucleotides align to TRBD2. V lost 0 bases to trimming and J lost 10 bases; unmatched junction nucleotides: 7. CDR1 SGHVS and CDR2 FQNEAQ come from the germline V gene. This CDR3 contains 15 residues. In DNA, the CDR3 is TGTGCCAGCAGCTTAGCGCTAGCGGGGCCCTCCGAGCAGTTCTTC. It specifies CASSLALAGPSEQFF.

The CDR3 sequence is CASRREGEVKNIQYF. The CDR3 DNA reads as TGTGCCAGCAGGAGGGAGGGGGAGGTCAAAAACATTCAGTACTTC. V gene TRBV2 combines with J gene TRBJ2-4, with D possibly TRBD2 on 7 matching bases. The CDR3 consists of 15 residues. Germline V gene sequence: CDR1 SNHLY, CDR2 FYNNEI. Between the trimmed V and J ends, which lost 6 bases and 3 bases, there was a span of 15 bases.

The V and J genes are TRBV12-5 and TRBJ1-2; possible D gene TRBD1, 5 bases. The CDR3 is 14 residues long. Trimming removed 4 bases from V and 3 bases from J, with 12 bases in between. CDR1 LGHNT and CDR2 FRNRAP come from the germline V gene. This CDR3 reads CASGWDRDYYGYTF. In nucleotides, the CDR3 is TGTGCTAGTGGTTGGGACCGGGACTACTATGGCTACACCTTC.

Comments on this clone: Other DNA sequences in this sample translate to the same CDR3. The J gene is TRBJ1-1, the V gene TRBV13; D is perhaps TRBD1 (6 bases). The germline V gene has CDR1 PRHDT and CDR2 FYEKMQ (reference sequence). CDR3 size: 15 residues. The V end lost 0 bases, the J end lost 5 bases, and 13 bases lay between the germline ends. DNA for the CDR3: TGTGCCAGCAGCTTAGGCCTCAGGGGTGGGACTGAAGCTTTCTTT. Protein sequence: CASSLGLRGGTEAFF.

This clone was counted a single time. The genes are TRBV25-1 and TRBJ1-4; D may be TRBD1 (5 bases). This CDR3 is built from 15 residues. The germline V and J ends were trimmed by 2 bases and 8 bases, with 15 bases remaining between them. CDR1 is MGHDK and CDR2 is SYGVNS in the germline V gene. The CDR3 nucleotides are TGTGCCAGCAGTGAAACCGGGACTTTGAAGGAAAAACTGTTTTTT. Translated, it gives CASSETGTLKEKLFF. Supplemented by reference TRBV25-1 and TRBJ1-4, the full variable domain reads EADIYQTPRYLVIGTGKKITLECSQTMGHDKMYWYQQDPGMELHLIHYSYGVNSTEKGDLSSESTVSRIRTEHFPLTLESARPSHTSQYLCASSETGTLKEKLFFGSGTQLSVL.